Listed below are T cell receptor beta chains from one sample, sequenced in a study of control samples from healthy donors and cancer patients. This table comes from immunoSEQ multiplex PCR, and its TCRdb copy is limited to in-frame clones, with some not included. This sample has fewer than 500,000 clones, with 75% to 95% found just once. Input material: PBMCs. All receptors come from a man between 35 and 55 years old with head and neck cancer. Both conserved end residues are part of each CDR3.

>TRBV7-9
CASYSPGSYEQYF
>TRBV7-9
CASSFPTDTQYF
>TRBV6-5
CASSYDRDGTEAFF
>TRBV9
CASSATGGNEKLFF
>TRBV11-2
CASSRLPGVVWNTEAFF
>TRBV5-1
CASSFGLTDGYTF
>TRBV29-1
CSVEDTLGEQFF
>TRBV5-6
CASSLTFSTDTQYF
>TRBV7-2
CASSLEVGETQYF
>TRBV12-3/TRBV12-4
CASSPLYEQFF
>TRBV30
CAWSSTGANFYEQYF
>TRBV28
CASSTRTIRDKNIQYF
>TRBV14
CASSQDGRGQGYTF
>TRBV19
CASSMQGDETQYF
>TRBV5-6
CASSPGTGGWETQYF
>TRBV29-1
CSAYGGNTEAFF
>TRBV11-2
CASSLDQETNYGYTF
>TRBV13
CASSPGGGGSYNEQFF
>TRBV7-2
CASSLNRGTVAAFF
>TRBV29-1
CSGSTSRGDTQYF
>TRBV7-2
CASSTTGTSGRPSTDTQYF
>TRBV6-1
CASSEQGQATDTQYF
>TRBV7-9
CASSPAGVSTDTQYF
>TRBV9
CASSVGPGAYEQYF
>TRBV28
CASSPPSGSSTGELFF
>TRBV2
CASSPGRVEDYGYTF
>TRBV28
CASEKETSGYSSTDTQYF
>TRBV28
CASSYGQGRDQPQHF
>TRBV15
CATSASLTGPGANVLTF
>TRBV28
CASRQGPYEQYF
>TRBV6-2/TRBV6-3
CASSRLAGGTDTQYF
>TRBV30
CAWSYPNTIYF
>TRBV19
CASSNRITYEQYF
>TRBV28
CASTSWEAGELFF
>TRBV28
CASSLVHLNEKLFF
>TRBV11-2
CASSLGGLPSNEQFF
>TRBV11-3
CASSFLPGGYGYTF
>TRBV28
CASRLTGNYGYTF
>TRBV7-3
CASSIQGNTEAFF
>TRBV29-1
CSVAGSGGTQYF